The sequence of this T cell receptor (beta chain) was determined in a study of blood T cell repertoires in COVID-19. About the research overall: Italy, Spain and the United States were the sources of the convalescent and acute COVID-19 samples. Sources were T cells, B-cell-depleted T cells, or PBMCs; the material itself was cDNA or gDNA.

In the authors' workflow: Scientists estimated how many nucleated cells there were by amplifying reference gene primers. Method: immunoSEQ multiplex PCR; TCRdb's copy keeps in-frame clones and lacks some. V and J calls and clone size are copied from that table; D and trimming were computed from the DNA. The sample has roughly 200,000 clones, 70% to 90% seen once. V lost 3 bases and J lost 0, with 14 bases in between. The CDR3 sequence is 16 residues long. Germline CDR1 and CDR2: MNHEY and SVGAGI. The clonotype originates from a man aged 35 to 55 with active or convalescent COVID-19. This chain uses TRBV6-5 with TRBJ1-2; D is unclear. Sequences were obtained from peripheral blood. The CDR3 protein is CASSYSEVAPNYGYTF. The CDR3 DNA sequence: TGTGCCAGCAGTTATTCCGAGGTTGCTCCTAACTATGGCTACACCTTC.